Listed below are T cell receptor beta chains from one sample, sequenced in a study of Ad26.COV2.S vaccination and SARS-CoV-2 variants. The table came from immunoSEQ multiplex PCR; TCRdb's copy has only in-frame clones and leaves some out. The sample contains around 270,000 clones, around nine tenths of which appear only once. The sequencing used peripheral blood, collected in a trial of Ad26.COV2.S vaccine versus placebo. These receptors were collected from a person aged 18 to 59 who received the Ad26.COV2.S COVID-19 vaccine or a placebo. Both conserved end residues are part of each CDR3. D genes are given only for firm matches. The size of a clone is reported for some rows only, either as once, few or many, or as a class for expanded clones.

clone size | D gene | J gene | V gene | CDR3 DNA | CDR3 protein
NA | TRBD2 | TRBJ2-3 | TRBV18 | TGTGCCAGCTCCACGGGGTTAGCGGGAGTTGCAGATACGCAGTATTTT | CASSTGLAGVADTQYF
NA | TRBD2 | TRBJ2-1 | TRBV19 | TGTGCCAGTAGTCCGCGGGGACTAGCGGTGCTAGAGGAGCAGTTCTTC | CASSPRGLAVLEEQFF
NA | TRBD1 | TRBJ1-1 | TRBV24-1 | TGTGCCACCAGTGACCCCAGACAGGGTCTAACTGAAGCTTTCTTT | CATSDPRQGLTEAFF
NA | NA | TRBJ1-2 | TRBV13 | TGTGCCAGCAGTCGTAAACCGCCTGGCTACACCTTC | CASSRKPPGYTF
few | NA | TRBJ2-7 | TRBV27 | TGTGCCAGCAGTAGGCTTTCCCTCTCTTACTACGAGCAGTACTTC | CASSRLSLSYYEQYF
NA | NA | TRBJ2-3 | TRBV4-2 | TGTGCCAGCAGCCAAGATCTCGCTAGCGGCACAGATACGCAGTATTTT | CASSQDLASGTDTQYF
NA | TRBD1 | TRBJ1-2 | TRBV2 | TGTGCCAGCAGTGAAGTCGTCAGGGGGCGCAACTATGGCTACACCTTC | CASSEVVRGRNYGYTF
NA | TRBD1 | TRBJ1-2 | TRBV18 | TGTGCCAGCTCACCGATACCCGGGACAGGGGCTTTTCGCAACTATGGCTACACCTTC | CASSPIPGTGAFRNYGYTF
NA | TRBD2 | TRBJ2-5 | TRBV6-2/TRBV6-3 | TGTGCCAGCAGTTCCGCCCTGACTAGCAGCTACCAAGAGACCCAGTACTTC | CASSSALTSSYQETQYF
NA | NA | TRBJ2-3 | TRBV4-3 | TGCGCCAGCAGCACGGGGAGCGCAGATACGCAGTATTTT | CASSTGSADTQYF
NA | TRBD2 | TRBJ2-5 | TRBV6-6 | TGTGCCAGCAGTTACAAGCGACTAGCGCGGGAGACCCAGTACTTC | CASSYKRLARETQYF
NA | NA | TRBJ2-1 | TRBV5-4 | TGTGCCAGCAGCTTGGGCGGGACAGCCTACAATGAGCAGTTCTTC | CASSLGGTAYNEQFF
NA | NA | TRBJ2-2 | TRBV18 | TGTGCCAGCTCACCACTACAGAAAAACACCGGGGAGCTGTTTTTT | CASSPLQKNTGELFF
NA | NA | TRBJ2-5 | TRBV3-1/TRBV3-2 | TGTGCCAGCAGCCAAGGAGGGGGGCAAGAGACCCAGTACTTC | CASSQGGGQETQYF
NA | TRBD2 | TRBJ2-4 | TRBV20-1 | TGCAGTGCTAGTGATGGCGGGGGGCTAAAAAACATTCAGTACTTC | CSASDGGGLKNIQYF
NA | TRBD1 | TRBJ1-1 | TRBV7-3 | TGTGCCAGCAGCTTATTGGGACAGGGGACTGAAGCTTTCTTT | CASSLLGQGTEAFF
NA | TRBD2 | TRBJ2-4 | TRBV4-3 | TGCGCCAGCAGCCAAGGGCCTAGCGGGGGGGCCCTTCAGTACTTC | CASSQGPSGGALQYF
once | TRBD2 | TRBJ2-3 | TRBV7-2 | TGTGCCAGCAGCCTAACCGGCGGGGGGGCGGATACGCAGTATTTT | CASSLTGGGADTQYF
NA | NA | TRBJ1-1 | TRBV5-1 | TGCGCCAGCAGCCCGCGACAGCGCGCCTCGAACACTGAAGCTTTCTTT | CASSPRQRASNTEAFF
once | TRBD1 | TRBJ1-6 | TRBV14 | TGTGCCAGCAGCCAGGGACAGGGGGCCCATTCACCCCTCCACTTT | CASSQGQGAHSPLHF
once | NA | TRBJ1-1 | TRBV5-5 | TGTGCCAGCAGCTTGACGGGTATGAACACTGAAGCTTTCTTT | CASSLTGMNTEAFF
NA | NA | TRBJ1-2 | TRBV7-6 | TGTGCCAGCACCCCGGGGCGTAACTATGGCTACACCTTC | CASTPGRNYGYTF
NA | TRBD1 | TRBJ1-4 | TRBV29-1 | TGCAGCGCCTCGACAGGGGCGGGGGAAAAACTGTTTTTT | CSASTGAGEKLFF
NA | TRBD2 | TRBJ2-1 | TRBV4-3 | TGCGCCAGCAGCCAGAGACTAGCGGGGGACTACAATGAGCAGTTCTTC | CASSQRLAGDYNEQFF
NA | TRBD2 | TRBJ2-2 | TRBV24-1 | TGTGCCACCAGTGATCCCTCGGGGGGGAACACCGGGGAGCTGTTTTTT | CATSDPSGGNTGELFF